The 24 T cell receptor beta chains in this list originate from one sample, sequenced in a study of cytomegalovirus exposure and HLA in healthy donors. Amplification used 60 Vbeta primers and 13 Jbeta primers. The table came from immunoSEQ multiplex PCR; TCRdb's copy has only in-frame clones and leaves some out. The sample holds around 130,000 clones, 83% seen once. Material: PBMCs. The receptors shown here come from a girl aged 2-10 years in good health and CMV-seronegative.

The chain recombines TRBV19 with TRBJ2-7; TRBD2 matches at 11 bases. CDR1 LNHDA and CDR2 SQIVND come from the germline V gene (reference sequence). With 4 bases clipped from V and 2 bases from J, the junction kept 16 bases outside the gene matches. This CDR3 has 19 residues. The CDR3 region is CASSTTLGQTSGRTYEQYF. DNA of the CDR3: TGTGCCAGTAGTACAACGTTGGGGCAAACTAGCGGGAGAACCTACGAGCAGTACTTC.

Regarding this clone: The identical CDR3 is also encoded by other nucleotide sequences in the sample. The chain couples TRBV4-2 to TRBJ2-2, with 9 bases lining up with TRBD1. Germline V CDR1 and CDR2: LGHNA, YNFKEQ. The ends lost 3 bases at V and 4 bases at J; junction bases unmatched: 6. This CDR3 region has 16 residues. The CDR3 coding sequence is TGTGCCAGCAGCCATCCGGGACAGGGTGGCACCGGGGAGCTGTTTTTT. As protein: CASSHPGQGGTGELFF.

V gene TRBV27 combines with J gene TRBJ2-7, with 10 bases lining up with TRBD1. Germline lookup yields CDR1 MNHEY and CDR2 SMNVEV (reference sequence). Unmatched junction bases numbered 7, after V lost 5 bases and J lost 3 bases. The CDR3 is made up of 15 amino acids. The CDR3 sequence: CASSPMWDRGYEQYF. In nucleotides, the CDR3 is TGTGCCAGCAGTCCGATGTGGGACAGGGGCTACGAGCAGTACTTC.

In regard to this clone: At one boundary the junction diverges from the germline segment, which might be a read error. This CDR3 is also generated by other DNA sequences in the sample. The chain carries TRBV30 and TRBJ1-6; no clear D. CDR3 length equals 11 residues. Per the germline V gene, CDR1 is GTSNPN and CDR2 is SVGIG (reference sequence). CDR3 sequence (DNA): TGTGCCTGGAGCGTAGATTCCCCCCTCCACTTT. This sequence encodes CAWSVDSPLHF.

CDR3: CASSVAKRGYTQYF. The CDR3 nucleotides read TGTGCCAGCAGTGTAGCGAAGCGGGGATATACGCAGTATTTT. The chain has TRBV2 and TRBJ2-3; TRBD2 agrees at 7 bases. Germline CDR1 SNHLY, CDR2 FYNNEI. Trimming at V came to 4 bases and at J to 7 bases, leaving 8 bases not matched to a gene. This CDR3 comprises 14 residues.

Only a few counts were recorded for this clone. The rearrangement uses TRBV7-3 and TRBJ1-1, with TRBD1 as a possible D gene (6 bases). V lost 8 bases and J 0 bases, leaving 13 bases between the germline ends. Germline lookup yields CDR1 SGHTA and CDR2 FQGTGA. The CDR3 has 14 residues. CDR3 sequence (DNA): TGTGCCAGCCCCAGGGGAACAATGAACACTGAAGCTTTCTTT. Translating it yields CASPRGTMNTEAFF.

The chain joins TRBV5-4 to TRBJ1-1; D is perhaps TRBD1 (5 bases). The CDR3 is made up of 14 amino acids. The germline gives CDR1 SGHNT, CDR2 YYREEE (reference sequence). Trimming stripped 4 bases from V and 6 bases from J, with 16 bases between. The CDR3 protein is CASSRQGSDAEAFF. CDR3 bases: TGTGCCAGCAGCCGCCAGGGTTCTGACGCTGAAGCTTTCTTT. The whole variable domain, filled in from reference TRBV5-4 and TRBJ1-1, reads ETGVTQSPTHLIKTRGQQVTLRCSSQSGHNTVSWYQQALGQGPQFIFQYYREEENGRGNFPPRFSGLQFPNYSSELNVNALELDDSALYLCASSRQGSDAEAFFGQGTRLTVV.

The chain recombines TRBV28 with TRBJ2-7, with D unclear. V was clipped by 7 bases and J by 5 bases, with 12 bases between them. The germline CDR1 and CDR2 sequences are MDHEN and SYDVKM. This CDR3 has 12 residues. The CDR3 here is CASNRVPHEQYF. Written as DNA, the CDR3 is TGTGCCAGCAACCGGGTTCCCCACGAGCAGTACTTC.

The chain employs TRBV9 and TRBJ2-5, with 7 bases matching TRBD2. The length of the CDR3 is 14 residues. Looked up from germline, CDR1 is SGDLS and CDR2 is YYNGEE. The junction had 4 bases not matched to a gene; V was cut back by 4 bases and J by 1 base. This chain's CDR3 is CASSSGTTQETQYF. As DNA, the CDR3 is TGTGCCAGCAGCTCCGGGACTACCCAAGAGACCCAGTACTTC.

The chain employs TRBV19 and TRBJ2-1; weak D call: TRBD1 (6 bases). There are 14 residues in the CDR3. Trimming took off 6 bases at V and 12 bases at J, with 21 bases between the two ends. The germline CDR1 and CDR2 sequences are LNHDA and SQIVND (reference sequence). CDR3 DNA: TGTGCCAGTAGAACCTCAGGGGCCCTAAACGGGCAGTTCTTC. Amino acid sequence: CASRTSGALNGQFF.

The chain has TRBV4-1 and TRBJ2-3; 11 nucleotides agree with TRBD2. The CDR3 contains 16 residues. The germline gives CDR1 MGHRA, CDR2 YSYEKL. V was pared by 4 bases and J by 3 bases, with 6 bases of the junction left unmatched. The CDR3 protein is CASSPDSGGGTDTQYF. DNA of the CDR3: TGCGCCAGCAGCCCCGATAGCGGGGGGGGTACAGATACGCAGTATTTT.

This clone occurred once. The chain uses TRBV27 and TRBJ1-5; D is uncertain. The CDR3 covers 14 residues. CDR1 is MNHEY and CDR2 is SMNVEV in the germline V gene (reference sequence). The V end was cut by 3 bases, the J end by 6 bases, with 12 bases between. CDR3 in DNA: TGTGCCAGCAGTTTTCGGGGAGACGGTCAGCCCCAGCATTTT. Translation: CASSFRGDGQPQHF.

V usage is TRBV7-2 and J usage is TRBJ2-4, with D possibly matching TRBD2 (6 bases). In germline, CDR1 is SGHTA, CDR2 FQGNSA. The CDR3 contains 18 residues. V dropped 5 bases and J dropped 9 bases, with 29 bases sitting between them. The CDR3 spells CASSPAGLLRPAEGIQYF. CDR3 in DNA: TGTGCCAGCAGCCCCGCCGGGCTTCTTCGACCGGCGGAGGGCATTCAGTACTTC.

CDR3: CASSQASGEYNEQFF. The CDR3 DNA is TGTGCCAGCAGCCAAGCTAGCGGGGAATACAATGAGCAGTTCTTC. The chain recombines TRBV4-2 with TRBJ2-1; 9 bases map to TRBD2. Trimming cost V 1 base and J 4 bases; bases outside gene matches: 2. The germline V gene has CDR1 LGHNA and CDR2 YNFKEQ. CDR3 size: 15 residues.

The chain combines TRBV7-9 with TRBJ1-3, with a tentative D call TRBD1 (6 bases). Germline CDR1 SEHNR, CDR2 FQNEAQ (reference sequence). V gave up 5 bases and J gave up 2 bases, with 13 bases separating them. This CDR3 has 15 amino acids. CDR3 sequence: CASSPRGSAGNTIYF. CDR3 in DNA: TGTGCCAGCAGCCCCAGGGGTTCCGCTGGAAACACCATATATTTT.

The rearrangement links TRBV4-2 to TRBJ2-1, with TRBD2 matching over 11 bases. CDR3 size: 16 residues. Germline values: CDR1 LGHNA, CDR2 YNFKEQ. V lost 3 bases and J lost 10; bases outside the gene matches: 11. The CDR3 loop reads CASSQAPGLADQEQFF. CDR3 nucleotide sequence: TGTGCCAGCAGCCAGGCTCCGGGACTAGCGGATCAAGAGCAGTTCTTC.

The chain is built from TRBV19 and TRBJ1-5, with D hard to call. Trimming removed 1 base at V and 4 bases at J, with 11 bases between. Germline values: CDR1 LNHDA, CDR2 SQIVND (reference sequence). The CDR3 consists of 15 residues. In DNA, the CDR3 is TGTGCCAGTAGTATAGGGGCGGGGAAGAATCAGCCCCAGCATTTT. Translation gives CASSIGAGKNQPQHF. The variable domain in full, with the rest retrieved from reference TRBV19 and TRBJ1-5, is DGGITQSPKYLFRKEGQNVTLSCEQNLNHDAMYWYRQDPGQGLRLIYYSQIVNDFQKGDIAEGYSVSREKKESFPLTVTSAQKNPTAFYLCASSIGAGKNQPQHFGDGTRLSIL.

The rearrangement joins TRBV5-5 to TRBJ2-3; the match to TRBD1 covers 7 bases. With V trimmed by 4 bases and J by 3 bases, 5 bases remained unmatched. The CDR3 is 14 amino acids. Germline V gives CDR1 SGHKS, CDR2 YYEKEE (reference sequence). CDR3 in DNA: TGTGCCAGCAGCACCAGGGGGTTGACAGATACGCAGTATTTT. Protein sequence: CASSTRGLTDTQYF.

CDR3 residues: CASSGEDRVDTEAFF. CDR3 DNA: TGCGCCAGCAGTGGGGAGGACAGGGTGGACACTGAAGCTTTCTTT. V is TRBV10-1 and J is TRBJ1-1; 8 bases agree with TRBD1. The V gene's germline CDR1 is WNHNN and CDR2 SYGVQD (reference sequence). V gave up 4 bases and J gave up 3 bases; unmatched junction bases: 7. There are 15 residues in the CDR3.

The chain has TRBV25-1 and TRBJ2-7, with TRBD2 matching over 7 bases. In germline, CDR1 is MGHDK, CDR2 SYGVNS. The CDR3 covers 15 residues. V dropped 6 bases and J dropped 0; count of bases not matched to a gene: 8. CDR3 region: CASSRRDYLSYEQYF. The CDR3 DNA follows: TGTGCCAGCAGCCGCCGGGACTACCTCTCCTACGAGCAGTACTTC.

The V and J genes are TRBV2 and TRBJ2-5; TRBD1 is a possible D gene (6 bases). Germline V gene sequence: CDR1 SNHLY, CDR2 FYNNEI. This CDR3 comprises 14 residues. Trimming pared 6 bases from V and 1 base from J, leaving 12 bases between. The CDR3 nucleotides are TGTGCCAGCAGGCGGACAGTGACCCAAGAGACCCAGTACTTC. Translated, it gives CASRRTVTQETQYF.

This clone was detected only a few times. The chain couples TRBV19 to TRBJ1-1; 7 nucleotides line up with TRBD1. Germline loops: CDR1 LNHDA, CDR2 SQIVND (reference sequence). Trimming took 7 bases from V and 4 from J; bases not matched to a gene: 9. The CDR3 is 14 amino acids. The CDR3 here is CASTVTGLGTEAFF. CDR3 nucleotides: TGTGCCAGTACCGTGACAGGGCTAGGCACTGAAGCTTTCTTT.

This chain joins TRBV25-1 and TRBJ2-5; 11 nucleotides line up with TRBD1. Trimming at V came to 4 bases and at J to 2 bases, leaving 12 bases not matched to a gene. In germline, CDR1 is MGHDK, CDR2 SYGVNS. The CDR3 runs 18 residues. The DNA of the CDR3 is TGTGCCAGCAGTGTGCCGGACAGGGGGCTTTTGGGTCAAGAGACCCAGTACTTC. Translation gives CASSVPDRGLLGQETQYF.

V gene TRBV7-2 combines with J gene TRBJ1-2; 8 bases match TRBD1. CDR3 size: 14 residues. The V segment lost 6 bases and the J segment 4 bases; nucleotides outside the gene matches: 7. Germline values: CDR1 SGHTA, CDR2 FQGNSA. CDR3: CASSPQGVPYGYTF. CDR3 DNA sequence: TGTGCCAGCAGTCCACAGGGGGTTCCCTATGGCTACACCTTC.